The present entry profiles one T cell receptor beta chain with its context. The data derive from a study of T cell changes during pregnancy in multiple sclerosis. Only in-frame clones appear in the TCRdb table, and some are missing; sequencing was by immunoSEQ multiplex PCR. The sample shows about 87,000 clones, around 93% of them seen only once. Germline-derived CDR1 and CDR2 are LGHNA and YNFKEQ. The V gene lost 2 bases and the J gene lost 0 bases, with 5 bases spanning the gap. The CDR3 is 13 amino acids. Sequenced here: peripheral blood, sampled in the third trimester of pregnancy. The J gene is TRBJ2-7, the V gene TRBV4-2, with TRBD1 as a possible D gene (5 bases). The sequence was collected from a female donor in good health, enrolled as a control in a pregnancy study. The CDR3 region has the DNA TGTGCCAGCAGCCAAACAGGCTCCTACGAGCAGTACTTC. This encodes CASSQTGSYEQYF.